This is a list of T cell receptor beta chains from one sample in a study of T-cell memory formation after mild COVID-19. TCRdb reanalysed the 5' RACE reads using MiXCR and keeps one entry per CDR3 protein. The sample shows roughly 400,000 distinct CDR3 sequences, 16% of them seen only once. What was sequenced was PBMCs or a T cell subset sorted from them (not recorded which). The receptors stem from a man aged 18 to 30 who had mild COVID-19 (a few samples of this study predate the infection). Cell type and time point are not known. Both conserved end residues are part of each CDR3. Fields, in order: J gene, D gene, V gene, CDR3 length, CDR3 protein. A D gene is named only where the DNA matches it firmly.

TRBJ2-5,NA,TRBV19,15,CASSISLGGMETQYF
TRBJ1-2,TRBD1,TRBV7-8,15,CASSWTRTGLWGYTF
TRBJ2-3,NA,TRBV7-3,16,CASSPGGQKVTDTQYF
TRBJ1-2,NA,TRBV7-2,15,CASSLAAAGWYGYTF
TRBJ2-7,TRBD2,TRBV2,15,CASSERASGGYEQYF
TRBJ1-1,NA,TRBV6-5,13,CASSYSGFYAAFF
TRBJ2-7,NA,TRBV27,14,CASSLGHQGGEQYF
TRBJ2-3,TRBD1,TRBV6-2/TRBV6-3,14,CASTKDRLLDTQYF
TRBJ1-2,NA,TRBV28,13,CASQGPANYGYTF
TRBJ2-5,TRBD1,TRBV5-8,14,CASSGRQGSETQYF
TRBJ1-1,NA,TRBV4-2,15,CASSQDGQGNTEAFF
TRBJ2-1,NA,TRBV15,12,CATSTAYNEQFF
TRBJ1-2,TRBD1,TRBV19,16,CASTSYRDRIHYGYTF
TRBJ2-1,TRBD1,TRBV29-1,11,CSAPQGYEQFF
TRBJ2-3,NA,TRBV2,11,CASTSPDTQYF
TRBJ2-7,TRBD2,TRBV7-7,13,CASSFGLEDEQYF
TRBJ2-7,NA,TRBV5-1,14,CASSLRGHPYEQYF
TRBJ1-1,TRBD1,TRBV12-3/TRBV12-4,15,CASSLGQGVNTEAFF
TRBJ1-5,NA,TRBV20-1,12,CSATTSNQPQHF
TRBJ2-6,NA,TRBV5-1,19,CASSLVPRAASPGANVLTF
TRBJ1-6,NA,TRBV19,14,CASSRGHLFSPLHF
TRBJ2-2,NA,TRBV4-1,14,CASSHPADTGELFF
TRBJ2-3,TRBD2,TRBV9,14,CASSDAGDTDTQYF
TRBJ1-2,TRBD1,TRBV12-3/TRBV12-4,12,CASGTGAGGYTF
TRBJ2-3,TRBD2,TRBV9,16,CASSGGLAVSTDTQYF
TRBJ2-7,NA,TRBV6-2/TRBV6-3,14,CASSYLAGSYEQYF
TRBJ1-1,NA,TRBV3-1,14,CASSQEGDGSEAFF
TRBJ2-2,NA,TRBV29-1,11,CSVENTGELFF
TRBJ2-1,NA,TRBV5-1,16,CASSGTTDRLYNEQFF
TRBJ1-6,NA,TRBV9,14,CASSVAEGDSPLHF
TRBJ1-3,NA,TRBV9,13,CASSPGREDTIYF
TRBJ1-6,NA,TRBV5-1,16,CASSLDNTGWSSPLHF
TRBJ2-1,NA,TRBV11-2,12,CASSSLGNEQFF
TRBJ1-2,TRBD1,TRBV5-1,19,CASSLEVMDRGLGAYGYTF
TRBJ1-2,NA,TRBV5-5,14,CASGMTAKIYGYTF
TRBJ2-2,NA,TRBV5-1,15,CASSSEGANTGELFF
TRBJ2-7,NA,TRBV6-2/TRBV6-3,14,CASSYSWGSYEQYF